The present entry profiles one T cell receptor beta chain with its context. The antigen is unknown. These data originate in a study of a mutant IDH1 vaccine in newly diagnosed glioma. Study-level information: Earlier care involved radiotherapy, temozolomide, or both, and the majority received both. Whole-study findings and limits: Alterations occurring in top peripheral T cell clonotypes seemed unrelated to pseudoprogression. It was over 85% of patients that developed vaccine-induced immune responses.

Sequencing was performed with immunoSEQ multiplex PCR; in TCRdb, only in-frame clones are kept and a portion is missing. The sample lists 29,000 or so clones; around 76% were seen once. The CDR3 contains 15 residues. Trimming stripped 3 bases from V and 2 bases from J, with 11 bases between. Germline assignment: CDR1 LNHDA and CDR2 SQIVND (reference sequence). The time point denotes: week 35, safety follow-up. Each dose delivered 300 ug of mutant IDH1 20-mer peptide subcutaneously with imiquimod. The rearrangement joins TRBV19 to TRBJ1-3; tentatively, D is TRBD1 (5 bases). The input for sequencing was PBMCs, taken from a glioma patient whose treatment included an IDH1 peptide vaccine. The origin of this receptor is a man over 45 with glioma. The CDR3 protein is CASSIVQGAGNTIYF. The CDR3 coding sequence is TGTGCCAGTAGTATCGTGCAGGGAGCTGGAAACACCATATATTTT.